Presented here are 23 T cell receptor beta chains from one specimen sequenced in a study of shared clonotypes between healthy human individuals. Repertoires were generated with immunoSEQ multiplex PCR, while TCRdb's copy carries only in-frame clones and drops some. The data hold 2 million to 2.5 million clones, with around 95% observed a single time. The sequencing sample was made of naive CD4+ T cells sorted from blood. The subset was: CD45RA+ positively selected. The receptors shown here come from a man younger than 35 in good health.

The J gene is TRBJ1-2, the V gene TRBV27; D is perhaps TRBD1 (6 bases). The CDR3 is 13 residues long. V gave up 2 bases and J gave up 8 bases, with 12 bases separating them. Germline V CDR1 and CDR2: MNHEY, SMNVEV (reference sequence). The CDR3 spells CASSLTAGVGYTF. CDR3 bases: TGTGCCAGCAGTTTAACGGCAGGGGTCGGCTACACCTTC.

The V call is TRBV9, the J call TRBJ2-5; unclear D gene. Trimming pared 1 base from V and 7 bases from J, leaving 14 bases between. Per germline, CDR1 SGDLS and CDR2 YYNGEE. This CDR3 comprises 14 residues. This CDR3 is CASSVFEATGTQYF. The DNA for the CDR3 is TGTGCCAGCAGCGTATTTGAGGCGACCGGGACCCAGTACTTC.

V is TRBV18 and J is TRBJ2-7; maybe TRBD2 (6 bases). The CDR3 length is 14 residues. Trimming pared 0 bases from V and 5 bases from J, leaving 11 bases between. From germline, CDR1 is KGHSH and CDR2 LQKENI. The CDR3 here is CASSPPGGSDEQYF. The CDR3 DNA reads TGTGCCAGCTCACCACCGGGAGGATCCGACGAGCAGTACTTC.

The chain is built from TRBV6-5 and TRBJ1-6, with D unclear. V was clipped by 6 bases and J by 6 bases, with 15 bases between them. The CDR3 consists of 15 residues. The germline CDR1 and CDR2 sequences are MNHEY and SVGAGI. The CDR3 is CASRIGTKLNSPLHF. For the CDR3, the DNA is TGTGCCAGCAGAATAGGAACCAAACTTAATTCACCCCTCCACTTT.

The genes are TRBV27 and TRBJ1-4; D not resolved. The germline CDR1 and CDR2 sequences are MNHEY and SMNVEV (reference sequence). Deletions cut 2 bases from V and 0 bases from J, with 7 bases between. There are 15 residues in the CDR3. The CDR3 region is CASSLEGSTNEKLFF. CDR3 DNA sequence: TGTGCCAGCAGTTTAGAAGGGTCAACTAATGAAAAACTGTTTTTT.

The CDR3 loop reads CARGTYSKNEQFF. The CDR3 DNA reads TGTGCCAGAGGGACATACAGTAAGAATGAGCAGTTCTTC. The chain combines TRBV5-6 with TRBJ2-1; D might be TRBD1 (6 bases). This CDR3 contains 13 residues. In germline, CDR1 is SGHDT, CDR2 YYEEEE. Between the trimmed V and J ends, which lost 8 bases and 7 bases, there was a span of 16 bases.

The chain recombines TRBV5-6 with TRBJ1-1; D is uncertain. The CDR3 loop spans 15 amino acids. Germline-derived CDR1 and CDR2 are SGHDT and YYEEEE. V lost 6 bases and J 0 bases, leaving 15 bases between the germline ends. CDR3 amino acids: CASTPGREVNTEAFF. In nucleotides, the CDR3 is TGTGCCAGCACCCCGGGGAGGGAGGTGAACACTGAAGCTTTCTTT.

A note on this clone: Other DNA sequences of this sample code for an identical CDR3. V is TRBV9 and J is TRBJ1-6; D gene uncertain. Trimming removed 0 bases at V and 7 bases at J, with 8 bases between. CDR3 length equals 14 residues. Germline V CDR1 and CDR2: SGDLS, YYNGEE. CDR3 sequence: CASSVAGENSPLHF. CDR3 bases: TGTGCCAGCAGCGTAGCTGGGGAAAATTCACCCCTCCACTTT. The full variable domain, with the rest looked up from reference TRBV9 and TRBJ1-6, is DSGVTQTPKHLITATGQRVTLRCSPRSGDLSVYWYQQSLDQGLQFLIQYYNGEERAKGNILERFSAQQFPDLHSELNLSSLELGDSALYFCASSVAGENSPLHFGNGTRLTVT.

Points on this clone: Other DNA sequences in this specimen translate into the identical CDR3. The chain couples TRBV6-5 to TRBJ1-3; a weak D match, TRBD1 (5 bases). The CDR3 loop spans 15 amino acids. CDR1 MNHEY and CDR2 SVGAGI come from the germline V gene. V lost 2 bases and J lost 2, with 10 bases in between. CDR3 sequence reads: CASSYGGAAGNTIYF. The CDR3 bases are TGTGCCAGCAGTTACGGTGGGGCGGCTGGAAACACCATATATTTT.

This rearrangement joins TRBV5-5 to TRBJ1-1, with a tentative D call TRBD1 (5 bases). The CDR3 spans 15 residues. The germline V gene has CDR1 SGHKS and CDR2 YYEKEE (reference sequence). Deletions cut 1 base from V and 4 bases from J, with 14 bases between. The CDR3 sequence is CASSLSVQGSTEAFF. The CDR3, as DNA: TGTGCCAGCAGCTTGTCGGTTCAGGGCAGCACTGAAGCTTTCTTT.

CDR3 loop: CASSFTSGVTYEQYF. Written as DNA, the CDR3 is TGTGCCAGCAGCTTTACTAGCGGGGTCACCTACGAGCAGTACTTC. The V and J genes are TRBV5-4 and TRBJ2-7, with 10 bases that match TRBD2. From germline, CDR1 is SGHNT and CDR2 YYREEE (reference sequence). V was clipped by 2 bases and J by 2 bases; unmatched bases: 4. The CDR3 extends over 15 amino acids.

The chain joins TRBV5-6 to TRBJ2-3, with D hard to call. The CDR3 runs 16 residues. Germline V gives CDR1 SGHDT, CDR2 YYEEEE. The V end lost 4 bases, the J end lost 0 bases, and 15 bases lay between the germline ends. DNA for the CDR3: TGTGCCAGCAGCCGCCTTACTCTCACTAGCACAGATACGCAGTATTTT. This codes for CASSRLTLTSTDTQYF. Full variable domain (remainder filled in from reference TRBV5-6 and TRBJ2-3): DAGVTQSPTHLIKTRGQQVTLRCSPKSGHDTVSWYQQALGQGPQFIFQYYEEEERQRGNFPDRFSGHQFPNYSSELNVNALLLGDSALYLCASSRLTLTSTDTQYFGPGTRLTVL.

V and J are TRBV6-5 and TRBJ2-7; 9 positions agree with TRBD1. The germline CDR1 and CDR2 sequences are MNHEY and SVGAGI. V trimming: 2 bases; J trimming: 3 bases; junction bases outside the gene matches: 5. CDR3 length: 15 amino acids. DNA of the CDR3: TGTGCCAGCAGTTACGGGGCGGGACAGGGCTACGAGCAGTACTTC. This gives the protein CASSYGAGQGYEQYF.

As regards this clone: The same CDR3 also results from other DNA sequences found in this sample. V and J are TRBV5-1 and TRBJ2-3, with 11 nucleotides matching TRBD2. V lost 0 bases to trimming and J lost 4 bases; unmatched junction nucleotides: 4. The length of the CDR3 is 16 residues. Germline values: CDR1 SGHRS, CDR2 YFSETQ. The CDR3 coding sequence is TGCGCCAGCAGCTTGGGGCTAGCGGGAGGCCCAGATACGCAGTATTTT. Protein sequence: CASSLGLAGGPDTQYF.

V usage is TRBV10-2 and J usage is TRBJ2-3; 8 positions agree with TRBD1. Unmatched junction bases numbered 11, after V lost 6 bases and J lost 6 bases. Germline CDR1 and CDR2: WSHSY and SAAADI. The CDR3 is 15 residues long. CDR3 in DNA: TGCGCCAGCAGGCGGGACAGGATTCTGAGGGATACGCAGTATTTT. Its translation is CASRRDRILRDTQYF.

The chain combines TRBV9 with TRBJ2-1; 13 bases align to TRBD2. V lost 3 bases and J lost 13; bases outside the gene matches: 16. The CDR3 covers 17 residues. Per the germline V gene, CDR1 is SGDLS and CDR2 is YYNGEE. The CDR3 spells CASSASSGTSGALNQFF. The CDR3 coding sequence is TGTGCCAGCAGCGCTTCATCCGGGACTAGCGGGGCTCTGAACCAGTTCTTC.

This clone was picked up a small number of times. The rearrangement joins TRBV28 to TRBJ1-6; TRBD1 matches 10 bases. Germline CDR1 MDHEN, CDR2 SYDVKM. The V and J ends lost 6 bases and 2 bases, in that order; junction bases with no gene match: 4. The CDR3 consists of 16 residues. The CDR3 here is CASSAGTGAYNSPLHF. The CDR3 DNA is TGTGCCAGCAGCGCTGGGACAGGGGCCTATAATTCACCCCTCCACTTT.

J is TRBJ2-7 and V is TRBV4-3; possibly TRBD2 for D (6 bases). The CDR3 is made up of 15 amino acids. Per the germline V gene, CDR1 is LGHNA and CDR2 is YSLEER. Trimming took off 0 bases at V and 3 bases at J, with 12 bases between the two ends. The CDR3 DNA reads TGCGCCAGCAGCCAAGAACGGGGGATGGACTACGAGCAGTACTTC. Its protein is CASSQERGMDYEQYF.

This CDR3 reads CASSSRGQKGNTIYF. Here the CDR3 DNA reads TGTGCCAGCAGCAGTAGAGGGCAGAAGGGAAACACCATATATTTT. The chain combines TRBV7-2 with TRBJ1-3; the D is unclear. The CDR3 extends over 15 amino acids. Germline V lookup: CDR1 SGHTA, CDR2 FQGNSA. V shed 5 bases and J shed 4 bases, with 15 bases lying between them.

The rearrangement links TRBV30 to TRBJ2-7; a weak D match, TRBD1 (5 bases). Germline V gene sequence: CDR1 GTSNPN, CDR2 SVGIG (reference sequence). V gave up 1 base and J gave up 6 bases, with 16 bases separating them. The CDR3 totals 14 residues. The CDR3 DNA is TGTGCCTGGAGTGGGACACTCTCGCGTCGCGAGCAGTACTTC. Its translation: CAWSGTLSRREQYF.

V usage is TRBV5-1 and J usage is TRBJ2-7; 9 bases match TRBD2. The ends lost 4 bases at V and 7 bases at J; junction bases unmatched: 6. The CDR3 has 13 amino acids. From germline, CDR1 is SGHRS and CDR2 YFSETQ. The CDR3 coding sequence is TGCGCCAGCAGCCCAGCGGGAGGCGGTGAGCAGTACTTC. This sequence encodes CASSPAGGGEQYF.

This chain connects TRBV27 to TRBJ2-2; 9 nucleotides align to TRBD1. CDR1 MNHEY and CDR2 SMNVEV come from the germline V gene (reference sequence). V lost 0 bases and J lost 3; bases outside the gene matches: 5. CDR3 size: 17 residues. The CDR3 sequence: CASSLSSRTGDTGELFF. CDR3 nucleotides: TGTGCCAGCAGTTTATCGAGCAGGACAGGGGACACCGGGGAGCTGTTTTTT.

CDR3 protein: CASSNSGGIETQYF. Here the CDR3 DNA reads TGCGCCAGCAGCAATTCAGGGGGAATAGAGACCCAGTACTTC. The rearrangement uses TRBV5-1 and TRBJ2-5; 7 nucleotides match TRBD1. The trim removed 4 bases at V and 4 bases at J, leaving 7 bases unmatched. CDR1 is SGHRS and CDR2 is YFSETQ in the germline V gene. The CDR3 extends over 14 amino acids. Filled out from reference TRBV5-1 and TRBJ2-5, the complete variable domain reads KAGVTQTPRYLIKTRGQQVTLSCSPISGHRSVSWYQQTPGQGLQFLFEYFSETQRNKGNFPGRFSGRQFSNSRSEMNVSTLELGDSALYLCASSNSGGIETQYFGPGTRLLVL.